The clone carrying this TCR beta chain was seen ten or more times. Its specificity is unknown. The TCR beta CDR3 regions underwent amplification using RNA transcripts as the source. HTBI primers were employed in a first-round RT-PCR of the TCR CDR3. TCRdb reprocessed the multiplex PCR reads via MiXCR and lists one record per CDR3 protein. In the table there are hundreds of thousands of distinct CDR3 sequences, roughly 46% of which are singletons. Uncontrolled infections, other autoimmune diseases, pregnancy or lactation led to exclusion of patients. Clinical symptoms, serum thyroxine and TRAb, thyroid ultrasound and orbital computed tomography were used for the diagnoses. The sample is drawn from a study of T cells in Graves' hyperthyroidism and ophthalmopathy. Notes on the study in general: Most thyroid clonotypes expanded above 0.001 were also detected in blood.

Germline-derived CDR1 and CDR2 are KGHDR and SFDVKD. CDR3 length equals 12 residues. The germline V and J ends were trimmed by 3 bases and 6 bases, with 7 bases remaining between them. This clonotype was sampled from a woman under 30 with Graves' hyperthyroidism. This chain joins TRBV24-1 and TRBJ1-2; D is uncertain. Sequencing was done on a sample of peripheral blood or thyroid tissue (not recorded which). The CDR3 DNA reads as TGTGCCACCAGTGATCTCACCCATGGCTACACCTTC. It is translated as CATSDLTHGYTF.